The entry below gives a single T cell receptor beta chain sequence along with its context. No cognate antigen has been identified for it. One end of the junction fails to match germline, which may point to a read error. The sample is drawn from a study of blood T cells in healthy people across ages (dated by TCRdb to between 2014 and 2017). About the investigation overall: In model experiments, template switching captured about one uniquely barcoded TCR beta cDNA molecule for every two T cells. Using deep sequencing normalized with unique cDNA molecular identifiers, the study measured how TCR beta repertoire diversity changes with age. The donors were divided into four age groups: young (average roughly 15 years), middle-aged (over 35), aged (about 62) and long-lived (nearly 85). To avoid experimental bias, donors of different ages were spread randomly across the sequencing lanes. Two additional independent replicas of 1 million unique cDNA reads from the same blood draw were analyzed for two donors (one aged 18 to 30 and one aged 80 or older). The investigation overall reported the following: There was a strong correlation between observed TCR beta diversity and the percentage of naive T cells measured by flow cytometry. Compared with the aged group, the long-lived group had more naive CD4+ T cells, fewer expanded clones and increased TCR diversity, suggesting age selection. Estimates of total diversity based on one million sequenced T cells were regarded as lower bounds and as underestimates. As age increased, observed TCR beta diversity per million T cells dropped in a roughly linear way, and a significant reduction was already evident by age about 40. Bulk unsorted PBMC profiling prevented conclusive comparison of naive and antigen-experienced compartments. Because donor CMV infection status was unknown, age-related changes in expanded clonotypes were potentially confounded.

Receptor libraries were prepared by 5' RACE. These reads were obtained on an Illumina HiSeq 2500. A second roughly 6 to 12 cycle PCR used a sample-barcoded 5' primer and a J-beta primer mix. A template-switch 5' adaptor carrying 12 random nucleotides introduced a unique molecular identifier onto each TCR beta cDNA molecule. At least 3 million CDR3-containing paired-end reads were obtained from each sample. First-strand cDNA synthesis was performed from all RNA using the Mint cDNA synthesis kit, with priming by a TRBC-specific oligonucleotide. Following uracil-DNA glycosylase treatment, all cDNA underwent a first 18-cycle PCR with the universal primers M1SS and BC2_uni_R. Regarding the original processing steps: Normalization of each sample was performed by random selection of 1 million high-quality reads, each carrying a distinct molecular identifier. Reads with shared molecular identifiers were discarded instead of being binned into consensus sequences. MiTCR, set to a Q25 quality threshold and the strictest error-elimination algorithm, was used for CDR3 identification, clonotype clustering and error correction. A nonparametric unseen species model with Euler transformation was used to estimate lower-bound total TCR beta diversity. TCRdb cleaned the public reads at Q25 with fastp, built clones with MiXCR and kept in-frame beta chains. Identical CDR3 protein sequences are pooled into one entry, listed with their most common genes and DNA. TCRdb, not the authors, supplied the V and J calls. In this sample the table shows around 940,000 distinct CDR3 sequences, roughly 50% of which occur a single time. About 20% of the sample comes from the top ten.

Systemically healthy Caucasian individuals from Russia, over 30 in total and aged about 6 to 95 years, were included as donors. Each donor gave roughly 11 milliliters of peripheral blood, drawn into EDTA-treated Vacutainer tubes. Ficoll-Paque density-gradient centrifugation was used to isolate PBMCs, with at least 6 million per sample. Total RNA was extracted from PBMCs with Trizol reagent, with at least 5 micrograms obtained per sample. For every donor, flow cytometry on a PBMC aliquot measured the percentage of naive CD45RAhigh/CD27high T cells. Measured from the cysteine to the phenylalanine, the CDR3 is 16 residues long. The entry retains the CDR3 DNA only, 48 bases that are in frame from base 1. Looking up the germline V gene yields CDR1 MNHEY and CDR2 SVGAGI.

The sample was blood. The receptor was isolated from a woman aged 55-69 years in good health. This sequence uses TRBV6-5 and TRBJ1-5; the junction holds 8 bases that match TRBD1. The CDR3 here reads CTSSSGGRGQNQPQHF. The DNA sequence is TGTACCAGCAGCTCCGGGGGCAGGGGGCAGAATCAGCCCCAGCATTTT.